Following are 6 T cell receptor beta chains from one sample sequenced in a study of monozygotic twins with cystic fibrosis listed by TCRdb under 2021. The library was produced with the immunoSEQ multiplex PCR assay. Here the immuneACCESS table is served through TCRdb, limited to in-frame sequences with V and J called. Missing clones are a known gap in these copies; in checked studies unresolved V genes cover under half, and the rest lacks a known reason. The sample table lists some 35,000 clones, about 89% of them with a count of one. The ten most abundant clones make up less than 0.2% of the sample. The sequenced material came from blood. The source is a boy aged 2 to 9 with cystic fibrosis.

V and J are TRBV4-1 and TRBJ2-2, with a tentative D call TRBD1 (6 bases). Per the germline V gene, CDR1 is MGHRA and CDR2 is YSYEKL. Trimming cost V 7 bases and J 0 bases, with 6 bases left between them. The CDR3 is 13 residues long. The CDR3 is CASKGANTGELFF. The CDR3 DNA reads as TGCGCCAGCAAGGGGGCGAACACCGGGGAGCTGTTTTTT.

This chain uses TRBV29-1 with TRBJ2-5, with TRBD1 matching 10 bases. The CDR3 spans 13 residues. Germline lookup yields CDR1 SQVTM and CDR2 ANQGSEA. V lost 4 bases, J lost 5 bases, and 4 bases stayed unmatched. The CDR3 spells CSVGQGAWETQYF. CDR3 nucleotide sequence: TGCAGCGTTGGACAGGGGGCCTGGGAGACCCAGTACTTC.

This clone occurred once. This chain connects TRBV19 to TRBJ2-5, with TRBD2 matching over 7 bases. Trimming removed 1 base from V and 2 bases from J; junction bases left unmatched: 19. Germline V gene data show CDR1 as LNHDA and CDR2 as SQIVND (reference sequence). The CDR3 covers 20 residues. The CDR3 nucleotides are TGTGCCAGTAGTATAGTCAACCCGGTAGGCTGGGGAGCGGGACAAGAGACCCAGTACTTC. Encoded protein: CASSIVNPVGWGAGQETQYF.

CDR3 protein: CASSATTEAFF. CDR3 bases: TGTGCCAGCAGTGCCACTACTGAAGCTTTCTTT. This chain connects TRBV6-1 to TRBJ1-1; D not resolved. CDR1 and CDR2 from the germline V gene are MNHNS and SASEGT. There are 11 residues in the CDR3. Trimming removed 4 bases at V and 5 bases at J, with 5 bases between.

The rearrangement uses TRBV5-1 and TRBJ1-1; possibly TRBD1 for D (5 bases). Germline CDR1 and CDR2: SGHRS and YFSETQ. This CDR3 is built from 15 residues. Trimming took off 1 base at V and 1 base at J, with 11 bases between the two ends. The CDR3 DNA is TGCGCCAGCAGCTTGTTGGGGGAGTGGAACACTGAAGCTTTCTTT. Translation gives CASSLLGEWNTEAFF.

The chain recombines TRBV2 with TRBJ2-3, with D unclear. This CDR3 region has 15 residues. Germline V gene sequence: CDR1 SNHLY, CDR2 FYNNEI. V was trimmed by 7 bases and J by 4 bases, leaving 18 bases between them. The CDR3 here is CASTTKGVVADTQYF. CDR3 DNA: TGTGCCAGCACTACAAAGGGCGTGGTGGCAGATACGCAGTATTTT.